This T cell receptor beta chain was identified in a study of beta chain features in type 1 diabetes. Details on this clone: Other DNA sequences from this sample encode an identical CDR3 as well.

Of the isolated RNA, all was reverse transcribed, and so the sequenced material was expressed TCRB transcripts. TCRdb keeps only in-frame clones here, not all; method: immunoSEQ multiplex PCR. The sample shows about 450,000 clones, 11% of them seen only once. The CDR3 covers 12 residues. Germline lookup yields CDR1 SQVTM and CDR2 ANQGSEA. Trimming took off 2 bases at V and 3 bases at J, with 2 bases between the two ends. The TCR comes from a woman aged 18-29 years in good health. Sequenced input: naive CD4+ T cells from blood. J is TRBJ2-6 and V is TRBV29-1; D ambiguous. The chain's CDR3 is CSVESGANVLTF. The DNA for the CDR3 is TGCAGCGTTGAAAGTGGGGCCAACGTCCTGACTTTC.